The T cell receptor (beta chain) described here comes from a study of Graves' ophthalmopathy and Graves' hyperthyroidism. The study, taken as a whole, reports: Distinction of ophthalmopathy from stable hyperthyroidism by a 13-signature model reached approximately 89% sensitivity and more than 65% specificity.

Amplification targeted the TCR beta CDR3 regions, with RNA transcripts as the source material. The first-round RT-PCR employed HTBI primers together with the Qiagen OneStep RT-PCR kit. A multiplex PCR was then performed as the second round. TCRdb re-called the multiplex PCR reads with MiXCR, one entry per CDR3 protein. The sample carries over a million distinct CDR3 sequences, less than 45% recorded once. This CDR3 has 16 residues. Germline CDR1 and CDR2: SNHLY and FYNNEI. V was cut by 7 bases and J by 0 bases, with 13 bases left in between. As regards this clonotype: Its target is not known.

The rearrangement uses TRBV2 and TRBJ1-6; D unclear. This TCR came from an adult man with Graves' hyperthyroidism. Sample: peripheral blood or thyroid tissue (not recorded which). CDR3 sequence (DNA): TGTGCCAGCACGGACCGGACGAGCTCCTATAATTCACCCCTCCACTTT. Translating it yields CASTDRTSSYNSPLHF.